Listed below are T cell receptor beta chains from one sample, sequenced in a study of cytomegalovirus exposure and HLA in healthy donors. Here immunoSEQ multiplex PCR was the method, and the copy in TCRdb shows in-frame clones only, minus some. Here the sample spans more than 150,000 clones, around four fifths being singletons. Source material: PBMCs. Every receptor here comes from a woman younger than 35 in good health and CMV-seronegative. Each CDR3 is given with its conserved first and last residue. Fields, in order: CDR3 DNA, CDR3 protein, clone size, J gene, D gene, V gene. A D gene is named only where the DNA matches it firmly. Size is stated for part of the rows, as once, few or many counts, or as a class when the clone is expanded.

CDR3nt: TGCGCCAGCGGGAGGGGCGGGGAGGCCTACAATGAGCAGTTCTTC
CDR3aa: CASGRGGEAYNEQFF
abundance: NA
j_gene: TRBJ2-1
d_gene: TRBD2
v_gene: TRBV5-1

CDR3nt: TGTGCCTGGCGGACCGGGGAGCTGTTTTTT
CDR3aa: CAWRTGELFF
abundance: NA
j_gene: TRBJ2-2
d_gene: NA
v_gene: TRBV30

CDR3nt: TGTGCCAGCAGTTGGACTAGCGGGGGGGCTTACGAGACCCAGTACTTC
CDR3aa: CASSWTSGGAYETQYF
abundance: NA
j_gene: TRBJ2-5
d_gene: TRBD2
v_gene: TRBV2

CDR3nt: TGTGCCAGCACCAGAGGGGGGGCCGATGAGACCCAGTACTTC
CDR3aa: CASTRGGADETQYF
abundance: NA
j_gene: TRBJ2-5
d_gene: NA
v_gene: TRBV27

CDR3nt: TGTGCCAGCAGTGTCGCTCAAGCAGGCTACACCTTC
CDR3aa: CASSVAQAGYTF
abundance: NA
j_gene: TRBJ1-2
d_gene: NA
v_gene: TRBV6-1

CDR3nt: TGTGCCTGGAGTCTCAACACAGGGATCGCCTACGAGCAGTACTTC
CDR3aa: CAWSLNTGIAYEQYF
abundance: NA
j_gene: TRBJ2-7
d_gene: NA
v_gene: TRBV30

CDR3nt: TGTGCCAGCAGCCCGGGACAGTCCTACGAGCAGTACTTC
CDR3aa: CASSPGQSYEQYF
abundance: NA
j_gene: TRBJ2-7
d_gene: TRBD1
v_gene: TRBV7-9

CDR3nt: TGCGCCAGCAGCCCGTTGGGGGCGCCGAACACTGAAGCTTTCTTT
CDR3aa: CASSPLGAPNTEAFF
abundance: few
j_gene: TRBJ1-1
d_gene: NA
v_gene: TRBV5-1

CDR3nt: TGTGCCAGCAGTTTAGTCGGGACAGTCGGGGCGAGTGAGCAGTACTTC
CDR3aa: CASSLVGTVGASEQYF
abundance: NA
j_gene: TRBJ2-7
d_gene: TRBD1
v_gene: TRBV28

CDR3nt: TGTGCCAGCAGTTACATCCGACAGGGTTGGAACTATGGCTACACCTTC
CDR3aa: CASSYIRQGWNYGYTF
abundance: NA
j_gene: TRBJ1-2
d_gene: TRBD1
v_gene: TRBV6-6

CDR3nt: TGCAGCGTTGAAACCGGGACAGGGGGGGGCACAGATACGCAGTATTTT
CDR3aa: CSVETGTGGGTDTQYF
abundance: NA
j_gene: TRBJ2-3
d_gene: TRBD1
v_gene: TRBV29-1

CDR3nt: TGCGCCAGCAGCAGCACCGGGACTAGCGGGATCGAGCAGTACTTC
CDR3aa: CASSSTGTSGIEQYF
abundance: NA
j_gene: TRBJ2-7
d_gene: TRBD2
v_gene: TRBV5-1

CDR3nt: TGCGCCAGCAGTGATCCGCTAAGCCAAGAGACCCAGTACTTC
CDR3aa: CASSDPLSQETQYF
abundance: NA
j_gene: TRBJ2-5
d_gene: NA
v_gene: TRBV10-1

CDR3nt: TGTGCCAGCAGCTTCTTCGGGACAGGCTATGGCTACACCTTC
CDR3aa: CASSFFGTGYGYTF
abundance: NA
j_gene: TRBJ1-2
d_gene: TRBD1
v_gene: TRBV7-3

CDR3nt: TGCAGCGGCCGTACTAGCGGGGCGGACCCCGACACAGATACGCAGTATTTT
CDR3aa: CSGRTSGADPDTDTQYF
abundance: NA
j_gene: TRBJ2-3
d_gene: TRBD2
v_gene: TRBV29-1

CDR3nt: TGCGCCAGCAGTGAGACTCGGGGGGGCGCCCACAATGAGCAGTTCTTC
CDR3aa: CASSETRGGAHNEQFF
abundance: NA
j_gene: TRBJ2-1
d_gene: TRBD2
v_gene: TRBV10-1

CDR3nt: TGCGCCAGCAGCCCCATCGCCTCAGGGGGCCATGGCTACACCTTC
CDR3aa: CASSPIASGGHGYTF
abundance: NA
j_gene: TRBJ1-2
d_gene: TRBD1
v_gene: TRBV5-1

CDR3nt: TGTGCCACCAGCAGGGAACATAGCGGGGGGGCCCACGAGCAGTACTTC
CDR3aa: CATSREHSGGAHEQYF
abundance: once
j_gene: TRBJ2-7
d_gene: TRBD2
v_gene: TRBV15

CDR3nt: TGCAGCGCATCAGGGGGGCGGGAGGGACTAGCTGGCGGTAATCAAGAGACCCAGTACTTC
CDR3aa: CSASGGREGLAGGNQETQYF
abundance: NA
j_gene: TRBJ2-5
d_gene: TRBD2
v_gene: TRBV29-1

CDR3nt: TGCAGCGTCCCGACTAGCACGGATACGCAGTATTTT
CDR3aa: CSVPTSTDTQYF
abundance: NA
j_gene: TRBJ2-3
d_gene: TRBD2
v_gene: TRBV29-1

CDR3nt: TGTGCCAGCAGCTTACGGGAGGGCCACAATGAGCAGTTCTTC
CDR3aa: CASSLREGHNEQFF
abundance: NA
j_gene: TRBJ2-1
d_gene: TRBD2
v_gene: TRBV5-4

CDR3nt: TGTGCCAGCAGCGTAGGGACAGGGGAGACCCAGTACTTC
CDR3aa: CASSVGTGETQYF
abundance: NA
j_gene: TRBJ2-5
d_gene: TRBD1
v_gene: TRBV9

CDR3nt: TGTGCCAGCAGGTCGGCGGGAAGCGGGAAAAGAGACGAGCAGTACTTC
CDR3aa: CASRSAGSGKRDEQYF
abundance: NA
j_gene: TRBJ2-7
d_gene: TRBD2
v_gene: TRBV28

CDR3nt: TGTGCCAGCAGCCAGATCACAGTGACCCTCCTCCGCGAGCAGTACTTC
CDR3aa: CASSQITVTLLREQYF
abundance: NA
j_gene: TRBJ2-7
d_gene: NA
v_gene: TRBV28

CDR3nt: TGTGCTGGAGCGGGGCAGAACACCGGGGAGCTGTTTTTT
CDR3aa: CAGAGQNTGELFF
abundance: NA
j_gene: TRBJ2-2
d_gene: TRBD2
v_gene: TRBV7-9

CDR3nt: TGTGCCAGCAGTTCCGGGACTAGCAGACCTGGGGAGCAGTTCTTC
CDR3aa: CASSSGTSRPGEQFF
abundance: NA
j_gene: TRBJ2-1
d_gene: TRBD2
v_gene: TRBV6-5

CDR3nt: TGTGCCAGCAGCGACCCGCTAGCGGGAATTGACGAGCAGTACTTC
CDR3aa: CASSDPLAGIDEQYF
abundance: NA
j_gene: TRBJ2-7
d_gene: TRBD2
v_gene: TRBV11-2

CDR3nt: TGTGCCAGCGGAAAGGACAGGGGAAACATTCAGTACTTC
CDR3aa: CASGKDRGNIQYF
abundance: NA
j_gene: TRBJ2-4
d_gene: TRBD1
v_gene: TRBV27

CDR3nt: TGTGCCAGCAGTTACAGCGGGGCCCTCTCCTACGAGCAGTACTTC
CDR3aa: CASSYSGALSYEQYF
abundance: NA
j_gene: TRBJ2-7
d_gene: TRBD2
v_gene: TRBV6-5

CDR3nt: TGTGCCAGCAGCTGGTCGTCAGGGGAAGCTTTCTTT
CDR3aa: CASSWSSGEAFF
abundance: NA
j_gene: TRBJ1-1
d_gene: NA
v_gene: TRBV7-6

CDR3nt: TGTGCCAGCAGTGAACCCGGGGTGGATACGCAGTATTTT
CDR3aa: CASSEPGVDTQYF
abundance: few
j_gene: TRBJ2-3
d_gene: NA
v_gene: TRBV6-1

CDR3nt: TGTGCCAGCAGCCAACAGGGGGCGGAGAATTCACCCCTCCACTTT
CDR3aa: CASSQQGAENSPLHF
abundance: NA
j_gene: TRBJ1-6
d_gene: TRBD1
v_gene: TRBV16

CDR3nt: TGTGCCAGCAGCCCTCGAGAGGCTCCCTACGAGCAGTACTTC
CDR3aa: CASSPREAPYEQYF
abundance: few
j_gene: TRBJ2-7
d_gene: NA
v_gene: TRBV5-5

CDR3nt: TGTGCCAGCAGGGATAGGGGGCGTGTTGGTCAGCCCCAGCATTTT
CDR3aa: CASRDRGRVGQPQHF
abundance: few
j_gene: TRBJ1-5
d_gene: TRBD1
v_gene: TRBV6-5

CDR3nt: TGTGCCTGGAGTTCAATTTCACCCCTCCACTTT
CDR3aa: CAWSSISPLHF
abundance: NA
j_gene: TRBJ1-6
d_gene: NA
v_gene: TRBV30

CDR3nt: TGTGCCAGCAGTGAAGGCGGCAACACCGGGGAGCTGTTTTTT
CDR3aa: CASSEGGNTGELFF
abundance: NA
j_gene: TRBJ2-2
d_gene: NA
v_gene: TRBV2

CDR3nt: TGTGCCAGTTCTCAGTATATGACTAGCGGGAGACCAGATACGCAGTATTTT
CDR3aa: CASSQYMTSGRPDTQYF
abundance: NA
j_gene: TRBJ2-3
d_gene: TRBD2
v_gene: TRBV19

CDR3nt: TGTGCCAGCAGCTTGAGCAACGAGCAGTACTTC
CDR3aa: CASSLSNEQYF
abundance: few
j_gene: TRBJ2-7
d_gene: NA
v_gene: TRBV7-6

CDR3nt: TGTGCCAGCAGTCTCACAGGGGGCGGGGAGACCCAGTACTTC
CDR3aa: CASSLTGGGETQYF
abundance: NA
j_gene: TRBJ2-5
d_gene: TRBD1
v_gene: TRBV27

CDR3nt: TGTGCCAGTAGATTCGACAGCAAACTCTCTGGGGCCAACGTCCTGACTTTC
CDR3aa: CASRFDSKLSGANVLTF
abundance: NA
j_gene: TRBJ2-6
d_gene: NA
v_gene: TRBV19

CDR3nt: TGCGCCAGCACAGGGGACGGAAACACCATATATTTT
CDR3aa: CASTGDGNTIYF
abundance: NA
j_gene: TRBJ1-3
d_gene: NA
v_gene: TRBV10-1

CDR3nt: TGTGCCAGCACCCTCCGAGGGATAGGGTATAGTCACGAGCAGTACTTC
CDR3aa: CASTLRGIGYSHEQYF
abundance: NA
j_gene: TRBJ2-7
d_gene: NA
v_gene: TRBV5-6

CDR3nt: TGTGCCAGCACAGCGGGAGGGCACGAGCAGTACTTC
CDR3aa: CASTAGGHEQYF
abundance: NA
j_gene: TRBJ2-7
d_gene: TRBD2
v_gene: TRBV27

CDR3nt: TGTGCCAGCGGGACAGGCTATGGCTACACCTTC
CDR3aa: CASGTGYGYTF
abundance: NA
j_gene: TRBJ1-2
d_gene: TRBD1
v_gene: TRBV6-4

CDR3nt: TGTGCCAGCAGTGAATCAGGGAACACTGAAGCTTTCTTT
CDR3aa: CASSESGNTEAFF
abundance: NA
j_gene: TRBJ1-1
d_gene: NA
v_gene: TRBV25-1

CDR3nt: TGTGCCAGCAGCCTCGGACAGAGCACTGAAGCTTTCTTT
CDR3aa: CASSLGQSTEAFF
abundance: NA
j_gene: TRBJ1-1
d_gene: NA
v_gene: TRBV6-5

CDR3nt: TGTGCCAGCAGCCTCGGGGGGCCCGGTCAGGAAAAACTGTTTTTT
CDR3aa: CASSLGGPGQEKLFF
abundance: NA
j_gene: TRBJ1-4
d_gene: NA
v_gene: TRBV5-6

CDR3nt: TGTGCCAGCAGCGAGAGAGACAGGGTCGAGCAGTACTTC
CDR3aa: CASSERDRVEQYF
abundance: NA
j_gene: TRBJ2-7
d_gene: TRBD1
v_gene: TRBV7-9

CDR3nt: TGTGCCAGCAGCCCAGGGTATGGGGAAGATAGCAATCAGCCCCAGCATTTT
CDR3aa: CASSPGYGEDSNQPQHF
abundance: NA
j_gene: TRBJ1-5
d_gene: NA
v_gene: TRBV2

CDR3nt: TGTGCCAGCAGCTTTAGGACAGGGAGGACACCCCTCCACTTT
CDR3aa: CASSFRTGRTPLHF
abundance: NA
j_gene: TRBJ1-6
d_gene: TRBD1
v_gene: TRBV5-6

CDR3nt: TGTGCCAGCTCACCAATCCGGGTCTCACCCCGAGGGGGCACTGAAGCTTTCTTT
CDR3aa: CASSPIRVSPRGGTEAFF
abundance: NA
j_gene: TRBJ1-1
d_gene: NA
v_gene: TRBV18

CDR3nt: TGTGCCAGCAGCCGGGGACAGGTGAATTCACCCCTCCACTTT
CDR3aa: CASSRGQVNSPLHF
abundance: once
j_gene: TRBJ1-6
d_gene: TRBD1
v_gene: TRBV13

CDR3nt: TGTGCCTGGGACTTAGGTATCGGGAGTAACACAGATACGCAGTATTTT
CDR3aa: CAWDLGIGSNTDTQYF
abundance: once
j_gene: TRBJ2-3
d_gene: NA
v_gene: TRBV30

CDR3nt: TGTGCCACCAGCTTTAGCGGGGATTACAATGAGCAGTTCTTC
CDR3aa: CATSFSGDYNEQFF
abundance: NA
j_gene: TRBJ2-1
d_gene: TRBD2
v_gene: TRBV15

CDR3nt: TGTGCCAGCAGCTTAGAACCAGGATCCTACGAGCAGTACTTC
CDR3aa: CASSLEPGSYEQYF
abundance: NA
j_gene: TRBJ2-7
d_gene: NA
v_gene: TRBV7-2

CDR3nt: TGTGCCAGCCCCCTCTGGGGCGGGGGTGAAGATACGCAGTATTTT
CDR3aa: CASPLWGGGEDTQYF
abundance: few
j_gene: TRBJ2-3
d_gene: TRBD2
v_gene: TRBV7-9